This TCR beta chain emerged from a study of T cell responses to AZD1222 COVID-19 vaccine. CDR3 size: 14 residues. The germline gives CDR1 SGHAT, CDR2 FQNNGV. The V gene lost 3 bases and the J gene lost 3 bases, with 9 bases spanning the gap. For this clone: Antigen specificity is unknown.

Only in-frame clones appear in the TCRdb table, and some are missing; sequencing was by immunoSEQ multiplex PCR. Found here are over 100,000 clones, roughly 90% of them singletons; the top ten hold roughly 5.3%. Findings of the study overall: Recipients of AZD1222 seropositive at baseline numbered only 5 to 7. Repertoire sampling was restricted to post-peak T cell response timepoints. Receipt of two AZD1222 doses was followed by a rise in Spike-specific TCR breadth and depth. Most donors were white British, females outnumbered males, and clonal diversity was possibly underestimated.

The origin of this receptor is an adult in good health. The specimen comprised peripheral blood, sampled on day 0 of AZD1222 vaccination. The genes are TRBV11-2 and TRBJ2-1; D might be TRBD2 (6 bases). CDR3 in amino acids: CASSLGGNYNEQFF. CDR3 nucleotides: TGTGCCAGCAGCTTGGGCGGGAACTACAATGAGCAGTTCTTC.